This TCR beta chain was identified during a study of blood T cell repertoires in COVID-19. Study in general: The United States, Italy and Spain provided the acute and convalescent COVID-19 samples. Sample material is recorded as cDNA or gDNA derived from T cells, B-cell-depleted T cells, or PBMCs.

Original analysis: Estimation of nucleated cell counts was performed using reference gene primer amplification. Assay used: immunoSEQ multiplex PCR; TCRdb lists only in-frame clones, some missing. V, J and clone size are those of that table, while D and trimming were read from the DNA. The data show fewer than 150,000 clones, with about 75% seen just once and around 18% held by the top ten. This clone was seen repeatedly, ten times or more. CDR1 SGHVS and CDR2 FQNEAQ come from the germline V gene. V was pared by 4 bases and J by 0 bases, with 19 bases between. This CDR3 comprises 18 residues. The sequence derives from a man older than 75 with acute or convalescent COVID-19. The specimen was peripheral blood. The chain joins TRBV7-8 to TRBJ1-3; TRBD1 is a possible D gene (6 bases). This chain's CDR3 is CASSSMAGDMISGNTIYF. Written as DNA, the CDR3 is TGTGCCAGCAGCTCAATGGCAGGGGACATGATCTCTGGAAACACCATATATTTT.